This T cell receptor (beta chain) comes out of a study of cytomegalovirus exposure and HLA in healthy donors. Findings and caveats of the study: Within the data, a cluster of highly shared sequence variants was likely a sequencing artifact. Per a prior analysis, the majority of TCR beta V segments were productive roughly 87% or roughly 30% of the time.

This clone was seen a handful of times. Its cognate antigen is unknown. Between the trimmed V and J ends, which lost 5 bases and 7 bases, there was a span of 8 bases. Germline CDR1 SNHLY, CDR2 FYNNEI. The CDR3 is 12 residues long. It was with 60 Vbeta and 13 Jbeta primers that the PCR ran. The repertoire was sequenced with immunoSEQ multiplex PCR; TCRdb's copy has only in-frame clones and lacks some. Of tens of thousands of clones listed, around 77% are singletons. Each donor was healthy, and each was a bone marrow donor. This TCR derives from a man aged 25 to 40 in good health and CMV-seronegative. Input material: PBMCs. The genes are TRBV2 and TRBJ2-2; a weak D match, TRBD1 (6 bases). This CDR3 reads CASSQGFGELFF. The CDR3 coding sequence is TGTGCCAGCAGTCAGGGGTTCGGGGAGCTGTTTTTT.